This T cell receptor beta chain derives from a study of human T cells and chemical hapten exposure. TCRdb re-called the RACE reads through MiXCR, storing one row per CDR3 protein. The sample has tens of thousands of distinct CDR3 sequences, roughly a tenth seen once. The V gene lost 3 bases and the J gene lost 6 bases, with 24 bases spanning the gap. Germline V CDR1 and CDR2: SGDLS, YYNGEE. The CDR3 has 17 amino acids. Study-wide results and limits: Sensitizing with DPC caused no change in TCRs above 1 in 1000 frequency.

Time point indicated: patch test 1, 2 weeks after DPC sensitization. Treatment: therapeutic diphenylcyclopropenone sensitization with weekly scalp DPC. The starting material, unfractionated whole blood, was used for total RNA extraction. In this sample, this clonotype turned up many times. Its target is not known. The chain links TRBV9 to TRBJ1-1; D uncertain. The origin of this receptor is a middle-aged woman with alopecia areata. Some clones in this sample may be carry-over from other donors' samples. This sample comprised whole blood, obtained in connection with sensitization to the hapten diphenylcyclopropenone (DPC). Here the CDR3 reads CASSEEGAGLNDAEAFF. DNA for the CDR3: TGTGCCAGCAGCGAGGAAGGCGCCGGATTAAACGACGCTGAAGCTTTCTTT.